Each of the 31 T cell receptor beta chains below was sequenced from the same sample in a study of T cells after yellow fever vaccination. TCRdb re-analysed the 5' RACE reads in MiXCR, keeping a single row per CDR3 protein. The table has about 320,000 distinct CDR3 sequences, 3.5% to 4.5% seen once. The specimen was PBMCs, collected 15 days after the yellow fever booster vaccination. These receptors were taken from a man in his late teens or twenties who received the YFV17D yellow fever vaccine.

The chain carries TRBV20-1 and TRBJ2-7; D might be TRBD2 (7 bases). The CDR3 loop spans 15 amino acids. Germline V lookup: CDR1 DFQATT, CDR2 SNEGSKA (reference sequence). V lost 6 bases and J 2 bases, leaving 20 bases between the germline ends. CDR3 amino acids: CSAGGGQVQTYEQYF. As DNA, the CDR3 is TGCAGTGCGGGGGGGGGCCAGGTTCAGACCTACGAGCAGTACTTC.

The chain recombines TRBV5-4 with TRBJ1-1; D may be TRBD1 (5 bases). CDR3 length: 13 residues. CDR1 and CDR2 (germline): SGHNT, YYREEE (reference sequence). Trimming removed 4 bases at V and 3 bases at J, with 10 bases between. Here the CDR3 reads CASSKDTYTEAFF. In DNA, the CDR3 is TGTGCCAGCAGCAAGGACACTTACACTGAAGCTTTCTTT.

V is TRBV28 and J is TRBJ2-7, with TRBD2 identical over 9 bases. V gave up 10 bases and J gave up 0 bases; unmatched junction bases: 4. The V gene's germline CDR1 is MDHEN and CDR2 SYDVKM. The CDR3 consists of 13 residues. For the CDR3, the DNA is TGTGCCATCAGCGGGGGGATCTCCTACGAGCAGTACGTC. This encodes CAISGGISYEQYV.

This clonotype was picked up many times. The chain employs TRBV6-6 and TRBJ2-6; D is possibly TRBD1 (6 bases). V dropped 11 bases and J dropped 2 bases, with 16 bases sitting between them. The CDR3 extends over 15 amino acids. CDR1 and CDR2 from the germline V gene are MNHNY and SVGAGI (reference sequence). CDR3 loop: CACRTDLAGANVLTF. Here the CDR3 DNA reads TGTGCCTGTAGGACAGACCTAGCTGGGGCCAACGTCCTGACTTTC.

The chain has TRBV6-2 or TRBV6-3 and TRBJ1-5, with a weak D call TRBD1 (6 bases). The ends were cut back, 5 bases at V and 0 bases at J, with 14 bases in the middle. Germline CDR1 reads MNHEY; CDR2 reads SVGEGT. There are 16 residues in the CDR3. The CDR3: CASSRDINYSNQPQHF. The DNA of the CDR3 is TGTGCCAGCAGTCGGGACATCAACTATAGCAATCAGCCCCAGCATTTT.

The rearrangement uses TRBV3-1 and TRBJ1-1; 7 bases agree with TRBD1. There are 14 residues in the CDR3. Per germline, CDR1 LGHDT and CDR2 YNNKEL (reference sequence). With V trimmed by 5 bases and J by 5 bases, 8 bases remained unmatched. The CDR3, as DNA: TGTGCCAGCAGCTGGGACAGTCGGGGGACTGAAGCTTTCTTT. Its translation: CASSWDSRGTEAFF.

This clonotype was counted many times. The chain combines TRBV4-1 with TRBJ1-1; unclear D gene. The CDR3 has 13 residues. V was cut by 0 bases and J by 3 bases, with 5 bases left in between. The germline V gene has CDR1 MGHRA and CDR2 YSYEKL. CDR3 sequence reads: CASSQERYTEAFF. The CDR3, as DNA: TGCGCCAGCAGCCAAGAGAGGTACACTGAAGCTTTCTTT.

This clonotype was observed a few times. The gene calls are TRBV5-4 and TRBJ2-2; D possibly corresponds to TRBD2 (6 bases). The germline CDR1 and CDR2 sequences are SGHNT and YYREEE (reference sequence). V gave up 6 bases and J gave up 4 bases, with 16 bases separating them. The CDR3 spans 15 residues. The CDR3 DNA reads TGTGCCAGCACCTCCTGGAGGGCCGGCACCGGGGAGCTGTTTTTT. This gives the protein CASTSWRAGTGELFF.

This clonotype appeared many times. The chain couples TRBV5-1 to TRBJ2-3, with 7 bases aligning to TRBD1. The V gene end was trimmed by 0 bases and the J gene end by 1 base; junction bases not matched to a gene: 5. Looked up from germline, CDR1 is SGHRS and CDR2 is YFSETQ. This CDR3 comprises 16 residues. CDR3 DNA sequence: TGCGCCAGCAGCTTGGGACAGGGCTCGGGCACAGATACGCAGTATTTT. It encodes CASSLGQGSGTDTQYF.

The V gene is TRBV2, the J gene TRBJ2-1, with 11 bases aligning to TRBD2. Trimming cost V 7 bases and J 4 bases; bases outside gene matches: 9. CDR1 is SNHLY and CDR2 is FYNNEI in the germline V gene. The length of the CDR3 is 16 residues. CDR3 protein: CASKAGGTSGYNEQFF. CDR3 DNA sequence: TGTGCCAGCAAAGCCGGGGGGACTAGCGGTTACAATGAGCAGTTCTTC.

This clonotype came up a few times. The CDR3 region has the DNA TGCGCCAGCAGCCAATTTAGCGGGGGGGCCGGCTACGAGCAGTACTTC. Translating gives CASSQFSGGAGYEQYF. The genes are TRBV4-1 and TRBJ2-7; 11 positions match TRBD2. This CDR3 spans 16 amino acids. V lost 2 bases, J lost 3 bases, and 6 bases stayed unmatched. In germline, CDR1 is MGHRA, CDR2 YSYEKL.

Note on this clonotype: The junction departs from the called germline gene at one end, perhaps through a read error. The chain combines TRBV6-2 or TRBV6-3 with TRBJ2-2; TRBD1 agrees at 9 bases. Germline assignment: CDR1 MNHEY and CDR2 SVGEGT. The CDR3 has 15 amino acids. DNA for the CDR3: TGTGCCAGCAGCCTACAGGGGGCGTTGGTCGGGGTGCTGTTTTTT. Encoded protein: CASSLQGALVGVLFF.

The gene calls are TRBV29-1 and TRBJ1-1; 7 nucleotides align to TRBD1. Germline assignment: CDR1 SQVTM and CDR2 ANQGSEA. CDR3 length: 13 residues. V trimming: 2 bases; J trimming: 7 bases; junction bases outside the gene matches: 7. CDR3 DNA sequence: TGCAGCGTTGAAAGGGACAGTACGAATGAAGCTTTCTTT. Translating it yields CSVERDSTNEAFF.

This clonotype occurred a few times. The genes are TRBV20-1 and TRBJ2-1, with D unclear. This CDR3 has 15 amino acids. CDR1 and CDR2 from the germline V gene are DFQATT and SNEGSKA (reference sequence). The V end lost 3 bases, the J end lost 0 bases, and 12 bases lay between the germline ends. CDR3 sequence: CSASRRVDSYNEQFF. CDR3 DNA: TGCAGTGCTAGCCGTCGGGTGGACTCCTACAATGAGCAGTTCTTC.

V gene TRBV7-3 combines with J gene TRBJ1-5; 8 nucleotides match TRBD1. The CDR3 covers 16 residues. The germline CDR1 and CDR2 sequences are SGHTA and FQGTGA. The ends lost 5 bases at V and 2 bases at J; junction bases unmatched: 8. The DNA of the CDR3 is TGTGCCAGCAGCGTTAGGCAGGACAGGGGCAATCAGCCCCAGCATTTT. Residues: CASSVRQDRGNQPQHF.

The chain is built from TRBV18 and TRBJ2-7; possible D gene TRBD1, 5 bases. The CDR3 extends over 15 amino acids. V lost 3 bases and J 3 bases, leaving 15 bases between the germline ends. Germline V gives CDR1 KGHSH, CDR2 LQKENI. The CDR3 loop reads CASSPRQGTIYEQYV. The CDR3 DNA reads TGTGCCAGCTCACCGAGGCAGGGAACAATCTACGAGCAGTACGTC.

This clonotype was seen repeatedly, ten times or more. V is TRBV12-3 or TRBV12-4 and J is TRBJ1-3; D is possibly TRBD1 (6 bases). Trimming left V 6 bases short and J 3 bases short, with 12 bases between. The CDR3 is 14 amino acids. The CDR3 region is CASSRYRVGNTIYF. In DNA, the CDR3 is TGTGCCAGCAGCCGGTACAGGGTTGGAAACACCATATATTTT.

The chain employs TRBV20-1 and TRBJ1-2; maybe TRBD1 (5 bases). CDR1 is DFQATT and CDR2 is SNEGSKA in the germline V gene (reference sequence). Trimming left V 6 bases short and J 4 bases short, with 15 bases between. The CDR3 sequence is 13 residues long. The CDR3 DNA follows: TGCAGTGCCTCGACGATTCAGGGCTATGGCTACACCTTC. It yields the protein CSASTIQGYGYTF.

This clonotype was seen a few times. The chain uses TRBV5-1 and TRBJ1-1; D uncertain. Trimming left V 3 bases short and J 3 bases short, with 12 bases between. The length of the CDR3 is 14 residues. CDR1 and CDR2 from the germline V gene are SGHRS and YFSETQ. The CDR3 DNA reads TGCGCCAGCAGCTGGGGAGGAGCGGACACTGAAGCTTTCTTT. It specifies CASSWGGADTEAFF.

This clonotype was seen more than once but under ten times. The genes are TRBV29-1 and TRBJ2-5, with D possibly being TRBD2 (6 bases). Germline V CDR1 and CDR2: SQVTM, ANQGSEA. This CDR3 is 13 amino acids long. V gave up 6 bases and J gave up 3 bases, with 14 bases separating them. Here the CDR3 DNA reads TGCAGCGTCGGATGGACGGGAGAAGAGACCCAGTACTTC. Protein: CSVGWTGEETQYF.

This clonotype occurred many times. The rearrangement uses TRBV6-5 and TRBJ1-2; D not resolved. Germline values: CDR1 MNHEY, CDR2 SVGAGI. V shed 7 bases and J shed 2 bases, with 8 bases lying between them. The CDR3 sequence is 12 residues long. The DNA of the CDR3 is TGTGCCAGCACAGGTCAAAACTATGGCTACACCTTC. As protein: CASTGQNYGYTF.

This clonotype was found many times. The V and J genes are TRBV6-2 or TRBV6-3 and TRBJ1-5, with unresolved D. The ends were cut back, 7 bases at V and 4 bases at J, with 17 bases in the middle. The CDR3 runs to 15 residues. The germline V gene encodes CDR1 MNHEY and CDR2 SVGEGT. This chain's CDR3 is CASIGRGERNQPQHF. The CDR3 nucleotides read TGTGCCAGCATCGGACGGGGAGAACGAAATCAGCCCCAGCATTTT.

The sample holds many counts of this clonotype. This chain uses TRBV3-1 with TRBJ2-1; a weak D match, TRBD2 (6 bases). V lost 4 bases and J 8 bases, leaving 6 bases between the germline ends. The length of the CDR3 is 11 residues. Germline V gene sequence: CDR1 LGHDT, CDR2 YNNKEL (reference sequence). CDR3 sequence: CASSPGDEQFF. Written as DNA, the CDR3 is TGTGCCAGCAGCCCGGGGGATGAGCAGTTCTTC.

The chain has TRBV11-2 and TRBJ1-3; 9 bases fit TRBD1. V lost 5 bases, J lost 2 bases, and 7 bases stayed unmatched. This CDR3 comprises 16 residues. Germline V gene lookup returns CDR1 SGHAT and CDR2 FQNNGV. The CDR3 here is CASSLNRGLAGNTIYF. The CDR3 region has the DNA TGTGCCAGCAGCCTGAACAGGGGGCTCGCTGGAAACACCATATATTTT.

This clonotype was counted a few times. This rearrangement joins TRBV30 to TRBJ2-2; D is ambiguous. This CDR3 region has 12 residues. Trimming cost V 5 bases and J 5 bases, with 9 bases left between them. Germline values: CDR1 GTSNPN, CDR2 SVGIG (reference sequence). The CDR3 DNA is TGTGCCTGGCTAGATGTGACCGGGGAGCTGTTTTTT. Amino acids: CAWLDVTGELFF.

This clonotype was picked up a small number of times. V and J are TRBV20-1 and TRBJ1-1; no reliable D call. The CDR3 is 13 residues long. V lost 2 bases and J lost 6, with 13 bases in between. CDR1 is DFQATT, CDR2 SNEGSKA, per germline (reference sequence). The CDR3 sequence: CSARRYGISEAFF. The CDR3 DNA is TGCAGTGCTAGAAGATACGGAATATCTGAAGCTTTCTTT.

In regard to this clonotype: One end of the junction fails to match germline, which may point to a read error. This chain connects TRBV27 to TRBJ2-3; 12 bases match TRBD2. Germline CDR1 and CDR2: MNHEY and SMNVEV (reference sequence). The CDR3 covers 15 residues. The CDR3 reads CASTSGGAGGDPQYF. DNA of the CDR3: TGTGCCAGCACTAGCGGGGGGGCCGGTGGAGATCCGCAGTATTTT.

The chain couples TRBV7-2 to TRBJ2-1; 8 nucleotides agree with TRBD1. The CDR3 loop spans 15 amino acids. V gave up 1 base and J gave up 9 bases; unmatched junction bases: 8. CDR1 and CDR2 from the germline V gene are SGHTA and FQGNSA. The CDR3 loop is CASSLVQGVDGEQFF. CDR3 in DNA: TGTGCCAGCAGCTTAGTACAGGGGGTGGATGGTGAGCAGTTCTTC.

This clonotype was recorded at least ten times. The V and J genes are TRBV3-1 and TRBJ2-7; a weak D match, TRBD2 (5 bases). The CDR3 extends over 14 amino acids. Between the trimmed V and J ends, which lost 6 bases and 8 bases, there was a span of 20 bases. Germline V CDR1 and CDR2: LGHDT, YNNKEL (reference sequence). The CDR3 nucleotides are TGTGCCAGCAGTCCCTCCGGGAAAGTGGAGAAGCAGTACTTC. It yields the protein CASSPSGKVEKQYF.

In this sample, this clonotype turned up a few times. CDR3 sequence (DNA): TGTGCCAGCACTCGACAGGCAAACTATGGCTACACCTTC. Amino acids: CASTRQANYGYTF. The rearrangement joins TRBV6-1 to TRBJ1-2; D might be TRBD1 (6 bases). Trimming left V 7 bases short and J 2 bases short, with 11 bases between. Germline V lookup: CDR1 MNHNS, CDR2 SASEGT. This CDR3 is built from 13 residues.

The table lists this clonotype with many counts. J is TRBJ2-3 and V is TRBV7-3; D is possibly TRBD1 (5 bases). V was cut by 5 bases and J by 1 base, with 10 bases left in between. The CDR3 consists of 14 residues. Germline V gives CDR1 SGHTA, CDR2 FQGTGA. The CDR3 sequence: CASSPRRGTDTQYF. The CDR3 DNA sequence: TGTGCCAGCAGCCCCCGCAGGGGCACAGATACGCAGTATTTT.